Following are 26 T cell receptor beta chains from one sample sequenced in a study of radiotherapy plus CTLA-4 blockade in lung cancer. Some clones are missing from TCRdb's copy, which holds only in-frame ones; the method was immunoSEQ multiplex PCR. The sample contains 83,000 or so clones, roughly four fifths of which appear only once. This sample comprised peripheral blood, obtained from a patient treated with radiotherapy plus ipilimumab. The receptors were gathered from a human donor with non-small cell lung cancer who had stable disease on radiotherapy plus ipilimumab.

Here the CDR3 reads CASSGSSLYGYTF. The DNA for the CDR3 is TGCGCCAGCAGTGGCTCCTCCCTGTATGGCTACACCTTC. The chain links TRBV10-2 to TRBJ1-2; D gene uncertain. The V gene lost 4 bases and the J gene lost 5 bases, with 11 bases spanning the gap. The V gene's germline CDR1 is WSHSY and CDR2 SAAADI. This CDR3 comprises 13 residues.

The chain joins TRBV29-1 to TRBJ1-1; D may be TRBD1 (5 bases). The CDR3 extends over 13 amino acids. Germline loops: CDR1 SQVTM, CDR2 ANQGSEA. V lost 7 bases to trimming and J lost 1 base, with 13 bases between them. The CDR3 protein is CSGLHQGNTEAFF. The CDR3 DNA sequence: TGCAGCGGCTTACACCAGGGGAACACTGAAGCTTTCTTT.

The V gene is TRBV11-3, the J gene TRBJ2-1; 10 positions match TRBD2. This CDR3 is 15 amino acids long. CDR1 and CDR2 (germline): SGHNT, YENEEA. V was pared by 2 bases and J by 12 bases, with 10 bases of the junction left unmatched. CDR3 in DNA: TGTGCCAGCAGCTTAAGAGGAGGAGCGGGGGGGTCGCAGTTCTTC. This encodes CASSLRGGAGGSQFF.

The chain is built from TRBV5-1 and TRBJ2-5; D call uncertain. CDR3 length: 15 residues. Trimming removed 0 bases from V and 5 bases from J, with 14 bases in between. Looked up from germline, CDR1 is SGHRS and CDR2 is YFSETQ. CDR3 sequence: CASSLGGPGMETQYF. As DNA, the CDR3 is TGCGCCAGCAGCTTGGGGGGTCCAGGTATGGAGACCCAGTACTTC.

J is TRBJ1-2 and V is TRBV14; unclear D gene. The CDR3 has 14 amino acids. CDR1 and CDR2 (germline): SGHDN, FVKESK. V shed 1 base and J shed 2 bases, with 8 bases lying between them. CDR3 in DNA: TGTGCCAGCAGCCAAGTGGGCGGAAACTATGGCTACACCTTC. It encodes CASSQVGGNYGYTF.

This clone is a singleton in its sample. The V call is TRBV28, the J call TRBJ1-5; no firm D call. Germline V gene lookup returns CDR1 MDHEN and CDR2 SYDVKM. CDR3 length: 16 residues. Trimming stripped 6 bases from V and 1 base from J, with 16 bases between. The CDR3 here is CASRPGARGSNQPQHF. CDR3 DNA: TGTGCCAGCAGACCGGGCGCCCGAGGAAGCAATCAGCCCCAGCATTTT.

The chain combines TRBV27 with TRBJ2-3; 8 bases align to TRBD1. Unmatched junction bases numbered 9, after V lost 5 bases and J lost 5 bases. Germline loops: CDR1 MNHEY, CDR2 SMNVEV (reference sequence). CDR3 length: 15 amino acids. This CDR3 is CASSTWTGLVDTQYF. The CDR3 region has the DNA TGTGCCAGCAGTACCTGGACAGGGCTTGTAGATACGCAGTATTTT.

The rearrangement uses TRBV5-1 and TRBJ1-4; D might be TRBD1 (5 bases). The CDR3 runs 16 residues. Trimming shortened V by 4 bases and J by 3 bases, and 16 bases separated the two germline ends. From germline, CDR1 is SGHRS and CDR2 YFSETQ. The CDR3 nucleotides are TGCGCCAGCAGCCGCTATTCGCAGGGCTCTAATGAAAAACTGTTTTTT. Translation: CASSRYSQGSNEKLFF.

On this clone itself: A junction boundary mismatches the germline segment, possibly from a read error. This chain joins TRBV2 and TRBJ1-2; possible D gene TRBD1, 6 bases. Germline-derived CDR1 and CDR2 are SNHLY and FYNNEI. CDR3 size: 12 residues. The DNA for the CDR3 is TGTGCCGGCAGGAAGGACAGCTATGGCTACACCTTC. It translates to CAGRKDSYGYTF.

This chain links TRBV27 with TRBJ1-5; D uncertain. The germline V gene encodes CDR1 MNHEY and CDR2 SMNVEV (reference sequence). V was clipped by 3 bases and J by 0 bases, with 0 bases between them. The CDR3 totals 12 residues. The chain's CDR3 is CASSFSNQPQHF. The CDR3 nucleotides are TGTGCCAGCAGTTTTAGCAATCAGCCCCAGCATTTT.

The chain uses TRBV7-6 and TRBJ2-3; D gene unclear. Germline loops: CDR1 SGHVS, CDR2 FNYEAQ. The CDR3 length is 13 residues. Between the trimmed V and J ends, which lost 3 bases and 2 bases, there was a span of 6 bases. The CDR3 nucleotides read TGTGCCAGCAGCTTGTACTCCACAGATACGCAGTATTTT. It codes for CASSLYSTDTQYF. Combining the CDR3 with reference TRBV7-6 and TRBJ2-3 gives the whole variable domain GAGVSQSPRYKVTKRGQDVALRCDPISGHVSLYWYRQALGQGPEFLTYFNYEAQQDKSGLPNDRFSAERPEGSISTLTIQRTEQRDSAMYRCASSLYSTDTQYFGPGTRLTVL.

This chain joins TRBV28 and TRBJ2-6; D remains ambiguous. CDR3 length equals 15 residues. Trimming took 6 bases from V and 2 from J, leaving 11 bases between them. Germline CDR1 reads MDHEN; CDR2 reads SYDVKM. The CDR3 spells CASSSQGTGANVLTF. In DNA, the CDR3 is TGTGCCAGCAGCTCCCAAGGAACTGGGGCCAACGTCCTGACTTTC.

The chain employs TRBV7-9 and TRBJ2-7, with D possibly matching TRBD2 (7 bases). Per germline, CDR1 SEHNR and CDR2 FQNEAQ (reference sequence). V gave up 1 base and J gave up 5 bases, with 15 bases separating them. This CDR3 has 15 residues. The CDR3 DNA reads TGTGCCAGCAGCTTAGGTGGCCGGGGGGCCCACGAGCAGTACTTC. It encodes CASSLGGRGAHEQYF.

The V call is TRBV5-1, the J call TRBJ2-1, with 7 bases aligning to TRBD2. The germline V gene has CDR1 SGHRS and CDR2 YFSETQ. Losses at the gene ends were 4 bases for V and 6 bases for J; bases not matched to a gene: 10. The CDR3 is 15 amino acids. The CDR3 loop reads CASSGRGDPANEQFF. In nucleotides, the CDR3 is TGCGCCAGCAGCGGTCGGGGGGACCCTGCCAATGAGCAGTTCTTC.

V and J are TRBV5-1 and TRBJ1-1, with D unresolved. The ends were cut back, 2 bases at V and 0 bases at J, with 5 bases in the middle. Germline CDR1 is SGHRS and CDR2 is YFSETQ. The CDR3 has 13 residues. The CDR3 sequence is CASSLLMNTEAFF. CDR3 in DNA: TGCGCCAGCAGCTTATTGATGAACACTGAAGCTTTCTTT.

V usage is TRBV5-1 and J usage is TRBJ2-7, with D perhaps being TRBD1 or TRBD2 (5 bases each). V lost 1 base and J lost 5, with 13 bases in between. The germline V gene encodes CDR1 SGHRS and CDR2 YFSETQ. This CDR3 comprises 14 residues. CDR3 region: CASSLRGADNEQYF. In DNA, the CDR3 is TGCGCCAGCAGCTTGAGAGGGGCAGACAACGAGCAGTACTTC.

This clone was recorded only once. This chain connects TRBV11-2 to TRBJ2-3; D might be TRBD2 (5 bases). The V gene lost 2 bases and the J gene lost 2 bases, with 14 bases spanning the gap. Germline CDR1 and CDR2: SGHAT and FQNNGV. CDR3 length: 16 residues. CDR3 protein: CASSLSYGEPTDTQYF. The CDR3 DNA sequence: TGTGCCAGCAGCTTAAGTTATGGGGAGCCCACAGATACGCAGTATTTT. Complete variable domain (other parts from reference TRBV11-2 and TRBJ2-3): EAGVAQSPRYKIIEKRQSVAFWCNPISGHATLYWYQQILGQGPKLLIQFQNNGVVDDSQLPKDRFSAERLKGVDSTLKIQPAKLEDSAVYLCASSLSYGEPTDTQYFGPGTRLTVL.

The rearrangement joins TRBV7-3 to TRBJ2-5; D possibly corresponds to TRBD2 (6 bases). The length of the CDR3 is 13 residues. In germline, CDR1 is SGHTA, CDR2 FQGTGA. The V end lost 4 bases, the J end lost 5 bases, and 11 bases lay between the germline ends. This CDR3 reads CASSSAGWETQYF. For the CDR3, the DNA is TGTGCCAGCAGCTCCGCGGGGTGGGAGACCCAGTACTTC.

V and J are TRBV7-9 and TRBJ1-5; D may be TRBD1 (6 bases). The CDR3 runs 14 residues. Germline V gives CDR1 SEHNR, CDR2 FQNEAQ (reference sequence). Trimming pared 5 bases from V and 0 bases from J, leaving 8 bases between. DNA for the CDR3: TGTGCCAGCAGCCCGACAGGTAGCAATCAGCCCCAGCATTTT. Translated, it gives CASSPTGSNQPQHF.

Here the CDR3 reads CASRGGSYEQYF. For the CDR3, the DNA is TGTGCCAGTAGGGGGGGGTCCTACGAGCAGTACTTC. The chain joins TRBV19 to TRBJ2-7; TRBD2 matches 7 bases. V dropped 6 bases and J dropped 1; count of bases not matched to a gene: 0. This CDR3 has 12 residues. Germline CDR1 and CDR2: LNHDA and SQIVND (reference sequence).

The chain has TRBV19 and TRBJ2-7; D perhaps matches TRBD2 (6 bases). The CDR3 is 17 amino acids. The germline CDR1 and CDR2 sequences are LNHDA and SQIVND (reference sequence). Trimming shortened V by 5 bases and J by 3 bases, and 23 bases separated the two germline ends. CDR3 region: CASSAGTQILRGYEQYF. CDR3 nucleotide sequence: TGTGCCAGTAGTGCCGGGACTCAAATCCTACGGGGCTACGAGCAGTACTTC.

Only one count was recorded for this clone. The V call is TRBV6-5, the J call TRBJ2-5; D is possibly TRBD1 or TRBD2 (5 bases each). The J call is in doubt because the DNA end fits TRBJ2-7 better. CDR1 MNHEY and CDR2 SVGAGI come from the germline V gene. CDR3 length equals 14 residues. The DNA of the CDR3 is TGTGCCAGCAGTTACTCCGGGACCGACTACGAGCAGTACTTC. It yields the protein CASSYSGTDYEQYF.

CDR3 in DNA: TGTGCCAGCAGCTTATACGGCGGGAGGGGCACAGATACGCAGTATTTT. Translating it yields CASSLYGGRGTDTQYF. This chain uses TRBV7-3 with TRBJ2-3, with 9 bases fitting TRBD2. V dropped 2 bases and J dropped 1; count of bases not matched to a gene: 4. The CDR3 runs 16 residues. Germline V CDR1 and CDR2: SGHTA, FQGTGA.

This CDR3 reads CASRLSPLAGGNTQYF. The CDR3 DNA follows: TGTGCCAGTCGACTTTCCCCGCTAGCGGGGGGGAATACGCAGTATTTT. The V and J genes are TRBV27 and TRBJ2-3, with 12 bases lining up with TRBD2. The junction had 14 bases not matched to a gene; V was cut back by 9 bases and J by 7 bases. The CDR3 consists of 16 residues. Germline values: CDR1 MNHEY, CDR2 SMNVEV (reference sequence).

J is TRBJ1-1 and V is TRBV21-1. TRBV21-1 is recorded as a pseudogene. The CDR3 has 15 amino acids. The CDR3 sequence is CASSSGCRDFTEAFF. DNA for the CDR3: TGTGCCAGCAGCAGCGGGTGCAGGGATTTCACTGAAGCTTTCTTT.

CDR3 loop: CASSLVIGPNTEAFF. The CDR3 region has the DNA TGTGCCAGCAGCTTAGTTATTGGACCCAACACTGAAGCTTTCTTT. The chain carries TRBV11-2 and TRBJ1-1, with D uncertain. Trimming took 1 base from V and 2 from J, leaving 11 bases between them. This CDR3 contains 15 residues. CDR1 is SGHAT and CDR2 is FQNNGV in the germline V gene.